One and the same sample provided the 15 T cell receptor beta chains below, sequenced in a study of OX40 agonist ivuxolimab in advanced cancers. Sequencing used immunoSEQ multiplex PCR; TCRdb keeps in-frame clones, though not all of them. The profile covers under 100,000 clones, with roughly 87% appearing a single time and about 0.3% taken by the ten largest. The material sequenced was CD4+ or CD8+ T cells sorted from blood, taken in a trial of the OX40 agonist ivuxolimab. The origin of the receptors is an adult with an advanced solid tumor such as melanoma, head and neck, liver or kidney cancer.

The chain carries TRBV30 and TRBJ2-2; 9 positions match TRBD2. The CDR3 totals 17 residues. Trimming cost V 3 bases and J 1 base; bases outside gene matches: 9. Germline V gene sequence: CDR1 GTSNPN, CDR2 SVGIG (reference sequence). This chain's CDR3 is CAWRPASGRLNTGELFF. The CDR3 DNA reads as TGTGCCTGGAGACCCGCGAGCGGGAGGTTGAACACCGGGGAGCTGTTTTTT.

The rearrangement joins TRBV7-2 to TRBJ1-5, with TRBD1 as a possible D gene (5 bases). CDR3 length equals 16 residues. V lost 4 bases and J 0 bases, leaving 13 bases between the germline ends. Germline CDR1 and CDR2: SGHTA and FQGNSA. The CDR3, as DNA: TGTGCCAGCAGCTGGGGGACCCTTTATAGCAATCAGCCCCAGCATTTT. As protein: CASSWGTLYSNQPQHF.

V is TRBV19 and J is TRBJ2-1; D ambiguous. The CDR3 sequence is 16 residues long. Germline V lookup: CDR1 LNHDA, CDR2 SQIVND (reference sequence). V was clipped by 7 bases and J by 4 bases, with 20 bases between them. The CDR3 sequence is CASTPSGSKVYNEQFF. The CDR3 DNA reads TGTGCCAGTACCCCCTCGGGCAGTAAGGTTTACAATGAGCAGTTCTTC.

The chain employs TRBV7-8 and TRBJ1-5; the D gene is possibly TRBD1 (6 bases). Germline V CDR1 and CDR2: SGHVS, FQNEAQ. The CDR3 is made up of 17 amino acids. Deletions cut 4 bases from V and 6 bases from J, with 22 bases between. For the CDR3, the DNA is TGTGCCAGCAGCTCCGTCGCGGGAATACAGGGTCCTCAGCCCCAGCATTTT. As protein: CASSSVAGIQGPQPQHF.

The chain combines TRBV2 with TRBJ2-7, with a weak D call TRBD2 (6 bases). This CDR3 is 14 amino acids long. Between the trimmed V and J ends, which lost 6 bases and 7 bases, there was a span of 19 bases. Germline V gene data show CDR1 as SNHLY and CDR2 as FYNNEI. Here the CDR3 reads CASRGGILRLEQYF. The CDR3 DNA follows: TGTGCCAGCAGGGGGGGTATCCTACGTTTAGAGCAGTACTTC.

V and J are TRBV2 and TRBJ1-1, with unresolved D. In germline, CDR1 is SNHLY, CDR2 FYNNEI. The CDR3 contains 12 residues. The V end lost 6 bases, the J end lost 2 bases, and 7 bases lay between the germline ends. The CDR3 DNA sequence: TGTGCCAGCAGAAGCTACAACACTGAAGCTTTCTTT. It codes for CASRSYNTEAFF.

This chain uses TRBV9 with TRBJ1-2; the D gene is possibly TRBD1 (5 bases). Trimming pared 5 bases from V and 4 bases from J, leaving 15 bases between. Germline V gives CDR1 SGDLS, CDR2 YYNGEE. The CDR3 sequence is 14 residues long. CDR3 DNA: TGTGCCAGCAGAAAAGACAGTATGAGCTATGGCTACACCTTC. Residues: CASRKDSMSYGYTF.

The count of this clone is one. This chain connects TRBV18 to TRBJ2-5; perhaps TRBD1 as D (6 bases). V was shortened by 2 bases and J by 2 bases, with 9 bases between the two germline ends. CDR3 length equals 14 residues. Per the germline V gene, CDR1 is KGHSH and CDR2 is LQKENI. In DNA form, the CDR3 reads TGTGCCAGCTCACCAAGGACAGTTCAAGAGACCCAGTACTTC. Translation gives CASSPRTVQETQYF. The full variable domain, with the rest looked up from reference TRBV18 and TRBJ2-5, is NAGVMQNPRHLVRRRGQEARLRCSPMKGHSHVYWYRQLPEEGLKFMVYLQKENIIDESGMPKERFSAEFPKEGPSILRIQQVVRGDSAAYFCASSPRTVQETQYFGPGTRLLVL.

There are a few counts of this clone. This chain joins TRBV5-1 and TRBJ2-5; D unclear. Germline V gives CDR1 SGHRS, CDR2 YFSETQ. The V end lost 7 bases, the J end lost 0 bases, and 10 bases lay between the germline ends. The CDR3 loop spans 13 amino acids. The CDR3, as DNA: TGCGCCAGCGGCCGATCAGACCAAGAGACCCAGTACTTC. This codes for CASGRSDQETQYF.

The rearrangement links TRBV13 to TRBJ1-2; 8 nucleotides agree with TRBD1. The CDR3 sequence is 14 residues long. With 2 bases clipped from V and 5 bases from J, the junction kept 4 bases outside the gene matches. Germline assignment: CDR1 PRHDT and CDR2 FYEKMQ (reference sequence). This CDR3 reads CASSLQGARYGYTF. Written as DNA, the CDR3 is TGTGCCAGCAGCTTACAGGGGGCGAGGTATGGCTACACCTTC.

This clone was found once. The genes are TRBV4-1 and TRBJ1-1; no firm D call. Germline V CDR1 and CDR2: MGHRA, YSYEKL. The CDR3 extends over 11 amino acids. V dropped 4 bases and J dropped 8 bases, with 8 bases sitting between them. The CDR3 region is CASSLTGEAFF. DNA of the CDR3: TGCGCCAGCAGCCTCACGGGGGAAGCTTTCTTT.

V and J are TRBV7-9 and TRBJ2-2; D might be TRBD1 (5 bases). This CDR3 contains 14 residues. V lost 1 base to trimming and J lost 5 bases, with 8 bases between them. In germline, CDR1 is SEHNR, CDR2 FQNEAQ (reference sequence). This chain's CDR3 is CASSLDGQTGELFF. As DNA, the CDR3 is TGTGCCAGCAGCTTAGACGGACAAACCGGGGAGCTGTTTTTT.

DNA of the CDR3: TGTGCCAGCTCACCACCAGGAATCGGGGAGCTGTTTTTT. Protein sequence: CASSPPGIGELFF. The J gene is TRBJ2-2, the V gene TRBV18; no clear D gene. The CDR3 runs to 13 residues. The germline V and J ends were trimmed by 0 bases and 7 bases, with 6 bases remaining between them. CDR1 is KGHSH, CDR2 LQKENI, per germline.

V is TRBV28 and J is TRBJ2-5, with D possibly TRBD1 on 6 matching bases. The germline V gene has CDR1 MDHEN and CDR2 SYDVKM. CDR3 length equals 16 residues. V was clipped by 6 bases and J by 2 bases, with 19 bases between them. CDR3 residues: CASSSGSGTGQETQYF. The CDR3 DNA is TGTGCCAGCAGCTCGGGGTCGGGTACAGGGCAAGAGACCCAGTACTTC.

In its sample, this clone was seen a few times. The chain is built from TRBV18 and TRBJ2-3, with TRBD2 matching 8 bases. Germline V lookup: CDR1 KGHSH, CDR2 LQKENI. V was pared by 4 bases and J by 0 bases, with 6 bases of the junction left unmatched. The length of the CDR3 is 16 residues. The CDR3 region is CASSRDAGGSTDTQYF. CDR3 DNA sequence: TGTGCCAGCTCACGGGATGCGGGGGGTAGCACAGATACGCAGTATTTT.